The rows below give T cell receptor beta chains drawn from one sample of a study of blood T cells in healthy people across ages. One entry per CDR3 protein results from TCRdb running MiXCR on the 5' RACE reads. The sample yields about 1,400,000 distinct CDR3 sequences, roughly 40% seen once. Material for sequencing was blood. The receptors were sampled from a woman in her late teens or twenties in good health. The CDR3 runs from the conserved cysteine through the conserved F or W. D genes are given only for firm matches. For some rows the clone size is stated as once, few or many, or as a class when expanded; others skip it.

. . TRBJ2-2 TRBV10-3 CAVGGNTGELFF TGTGCCGTCGGGGGAAACACCGGGGAGCTGTTTTTT
. . TRBJ1-1 TRBV11-1 CASSLTRGEGEAFF TGTGCCAGCAGCTTGACTAGGGGGGAAGGTGAAGCTTTCTTT
. . TRBJ2-1 TRBV28 CASLVDYNEQFF TGTGCCAGCTTGGTAGATTACAATGAGCAGTTCTTC
many . TRBJ2-5 TRBV7-9 CASSVPRDLVETQYF TGTGCCAGCAGCGTCCCACGGGACCTCGTAGAGACCCAGTACTTC
. . TRBJ2-7 TRBV6-1 CASSEGKGYEQYF TGTGCCAGCAGTGAAGGAAAGGGCTACGAGCAGTACTTC
once TRBD2 TRBJ2-1 TRBV12-3/TRBV12-4 CASSLRTSGGRGEQFF TGTGCCAGCAGTTTAAGGACTAGCGGGGGCCGAGGGGAGCAGTTCTTC
. . TRBJ1-2 TRBV21-1 CASSKDPSGGAYGCTF .
. TRBD1 TRBJ2-7 TRBV20-1 CSAREGQGATEQYF TGCAGTGCTAGAGAGGGACAGGGGGCAACCGAGCAGTACTTC
. . TRBJ2-4 TRBV7-9 CASSLTGSPHEQYF TGTGCCAGCAGCTTAACGGGGAGCCCCCATGAGCAGTACTTC
. . TRBJ1-2 TRBV30 CAWGPVGYTF TGTGCCTGGGGTCCGGTTGGCTACACCTTC
. TRBD1 TRBJ2-7 TRBV19 CASSTGQIIHEQYF TGTGCCAGTAGTACGGGACAGATAATCCACGAGCAGTACTTC
. . TRBJ2-1 TRBV28 CAILAVGNEQFF TGTGCCATCCTAGCTGTGGGCAATGAGCAGTTCTTC
. TRBD2 TRBJ2-7 TRBV7-2 CASSLYGTTSGEQYF TGTGCCAGCAGCTTATATGGGACTACCTCCGGCGAGCAGTACTTC
. . TRBJ1-1 TRBV5-1 CASSFTLMNTEAFF TGCGCCAGCAGCTTTACTCTTATGAACACTGAAGCTTTCTTT
few . TRBJ2-3 TRBV28 CASLRAVGTDTQYF TGTGCCAGCCTCCGGGCAGTTGGAACAGATACGCAGTATTTT
few . TRBJ2-7 TRBV10-1 CASSDPSSYYEQYF TGCGCCAGCAGTGACCCCTCTAGCTACTACGAGCAGTACTTC
. . TRBJ1-2 TRBV29-1 CSVQGAGAYGYTF TGCAGCGTTCAAGGGGCCGGAGCCTATGGCTACACCTTC
. TRBD2 TRBJ2-1 TRBV7-9 CASSLSLAGSYEQFF TGTGCCAGCAGCTTATCGCTAGCGGGCTCCTACGAGCAGTTCTTC
. . TRBJ2-1 TRBV20-1 CSATLWGPLGEQFF TGCAGTGCTACGCTTTGGGGGCCCTTGGGAGAGCAGTTCTTC
few TRBD1 TRBJ2-1 TRBV7-9 CASSFSPGQGGNEQFF TGTGCCAGCAGCTTTTCCCCCGGACAGGGAGGCAATGAGCAGTTCTTC
. . TRBJ1-2 TRBV27 CASSVPGNYGYTF TGTGCCAGCAGTGTGCCGGGTAACTATGGCTACACCTTC
. TRBD1 TRBJ2-1 TRBV20-1 CSAGQGTNEQFF TGCAGTGCGGGACAGGGTACCAATGAGCAGTTCTTC
. TRBD1 TRBJ1-2 TRBV19 CASSARDRPLYGYTF TGTGCCAGTAGTGCCCGGGACAGGCCTCTCTATGGCTACACCTTC
. . TRBJ2-1 TRBV7-8 CASSLGATGQKTQFF TGTGCCAGCAGCTTAGGAGCCACAGGGCAGAAGACCCAGTTCTTC
. . TRBJ2-5 TRBV13 CASSSGTPGTQYF TGTGCCAGCAGCTCTGGGACCCCCGGGACCCAGTACTTC
. . TRBJ2-7 TRBV24-1 CATSDSNGHEQYF TGTGCCACCAGTGATTCTAATGGCCACGAGCAGTACTTC
. . TRBJ1-1 TRBV20-1 CSAPRGSTEAFF TGCAGTGCTCCTCGGGGGAGCACTGAAGCTTTCTTT
. . TRBJ1-5 TRBV7-6 CASSSIGAVNQPQHF TGTGCCAGCAGCTCGATCGGGGCAGTGAATCAGCCCCAGCATTTT
. TRBD2 TRBJ2-1 TRBV12-3/TRBV12-4 CASSPAKAGAPLHNEQFF TGTGCCAGCAGCCCCGCCAAAGCGGGGGCCCCGCTACACAATGAGCAGTTCTTC
few TRBD2 TRBJ2-5 TRBV27 CASSLPPGTSGGPETQYF TGTGCCAGCAGTTTACCCCCAGGAACTAGCGGGGGACCAGAGACCCAGTACTTC
. TRBD1 TRBJ2-7 TRBV9 CASSVDQGVTYEQYF TGTGCCAGCAGCGTAGACCAGGGGGTTACCTACGAGCAGTACTTC
many . TRBJ2-3 TRBV7-3 CASSLKVETDTQYF TGTGCCAGCAGCTTAAAGGTGGAGACAGATACGCAGTATTTT
few . TRBJ2-7 TRBV9 CASSVAPSISYEQYF TGTGCCAGCAGCGTAGCTCCAAGTATCTCCTACGAGCAGTACTTC
. . TRBJ2-1 TRBV7-9 CASSTLGVGHNEQFF TGTGCCAGCAGCACACTAGGGGTTGGCCACAATGAGCAGTTCTTC
few TRBD1 TRBJ1-6 TRBV11-2 CASSLDRDLLPLHF TGTGCCAGCAGCCTCGACAGGGACCTTTTACCCCTCCACTTT
. . TRBJ2-2 TRBV10-3 CAITQGLNTGELFF TGTGCCATCACCCAGGGGCTGAACACCGGGGAGCTGTTTTTT
many . TRBJ2-3 TRBV6-5 CATTSPTDTQYF TGTGCCACCACGTCCCCCACAGATACGCAGTATTTT